This TCR beta chain was identified in a study of CXCR3-negative and CXCR3-positive naive CD8 T cells. Findings of the study overall: Most assays were run on fresh PBMCs (CXCR3 expression partially decreased after cryopreservation). Naive cells with CXCR3 showed TRB CDR3s that were more hydrophobic than those in CXCR3-negative naive cells.

A word on this clonotype: Antigen unknown.

Triplicate 300,000-cell sorts were made of each CD8+ T cell subset. Cells classed as naive CD8+ T cells were CD45RO-CCR7+CD27+CD95-. Looked up from germline, CDR1 is SGHDN and CDR2 is FVKESK. The CDR3 has 12 amino acids. cDNA libraries for TRB were generated by 5' RACE incorporating UMI labels. From the 5' RACE reads, TCRdb lists one entry per CDR3 protein and no DNA. This sample lists approximately 100,000 distinct CDR3 sequences; its ten largest clones have approximately 1%. The sequenced sample consisted of naive CXCR3+ CD8+ T cells from blood. Specified subset: CD45RO-CCR7+CD27+CD95- naive CD8+ T cells expressing CXCR3 (TNR3+). The J gene is TRBJ2-7, the V gene TRBV14; absent DNA, TCRdb's TRBD1 call cannot be checked. The TCR sequence derives from a human donor in good health. Some clones in this sample may be carry-over from other donors' samples. The CDR3 reads CASSGGTYEQYF. Using reference TRBV14 and TRBJ2-7 for the parts outside the CDR3, the full variable domain is EAGVTQFPSHSVIEKGQTVTLRCDPISGHDNLYWYRRVMGKEIKFLLHFVKESKQDESGMPNNRFLAERTGGTYSTLKVQPAELEDSGVYFCASSGGTYEQYFGPGTRLTVT.